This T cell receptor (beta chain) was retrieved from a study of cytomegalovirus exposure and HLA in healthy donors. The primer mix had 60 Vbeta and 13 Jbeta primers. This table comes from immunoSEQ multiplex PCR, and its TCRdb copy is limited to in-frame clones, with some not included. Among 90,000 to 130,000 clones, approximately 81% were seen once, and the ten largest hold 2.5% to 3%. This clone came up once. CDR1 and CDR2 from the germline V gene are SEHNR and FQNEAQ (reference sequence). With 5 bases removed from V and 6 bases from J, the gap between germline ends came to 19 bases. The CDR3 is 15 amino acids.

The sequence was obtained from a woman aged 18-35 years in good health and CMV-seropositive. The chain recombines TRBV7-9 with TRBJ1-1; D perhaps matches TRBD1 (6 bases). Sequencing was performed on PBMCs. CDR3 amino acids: CASSRSRGWVPEAFF. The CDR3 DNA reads TGTGCCAGCAGCCGTTCTAGGGGGTGGGTTCCTGAAGCTTTCTTT.